This TCR beta chain is drawn from a study of T cell responses to AZD1222 COVID-19 vaccine. Background on the study: Second-dose recipients at about 4 or about 12 weeks were treated as one pooled group. Overall study findings and caveats: Donors, mostly white British, included more females; clonal diversity was possibly underestimated. After two AZD1222 doses, spike-specific TCR breadth and depth rose versus day 0.

The method was immunoSEQ multiplex PCR; TCRdb's version includes in-frame clones alone and lacks a portion of them. The sample records roughly 150,000 clones, roughly 92% being singletons. This clone was observed many times. Its antigen remains unidentified. The length of the CDR3 is 12 residues. Germline V gives CDR1 MNHEY, CDR2 SMNVEV (reference sequence). V was pared by 5 bases and J by 3 bases, with 8 bases between. The source material was peripheral blood, sampled on day 0 of AZD1222 vaccination. This clonotype originated in an adult in good health. V usage is TRBV27 and J usage is TRBJ2-7, with D hard to call. The CDR3 sequence is CASSDQNYEQYF. The CDR3 DNA reads TGTGCCAGCAGTGACCAAAACTACGAGCAGTACTTC.